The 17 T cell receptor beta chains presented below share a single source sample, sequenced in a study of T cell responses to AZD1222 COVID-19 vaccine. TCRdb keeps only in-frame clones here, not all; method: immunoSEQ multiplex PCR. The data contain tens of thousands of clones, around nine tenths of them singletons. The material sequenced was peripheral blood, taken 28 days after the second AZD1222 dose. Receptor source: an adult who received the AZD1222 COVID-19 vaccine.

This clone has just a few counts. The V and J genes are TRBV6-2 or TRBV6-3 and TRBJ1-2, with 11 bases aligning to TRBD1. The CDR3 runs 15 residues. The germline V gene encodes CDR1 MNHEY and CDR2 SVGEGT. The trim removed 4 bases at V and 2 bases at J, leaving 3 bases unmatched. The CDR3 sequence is CASSSRDRGNYGYTF. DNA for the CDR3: TGTGCCAGCAGTTCCCGGGACAGGGGGAACTATGGCTACACCTTC.

The CDR3 sequence is CASRKRGPQAQYF. In nucleotides, the CDR3 is TGTGCCAGCAGGAAGCGGGGGCCCCAGGCCCAGTACTTC. The V and J genes are TRBV28 and TRBJ2-5, with TRBD2 matching over 8 bases. The J segment lost 9 bases and the V segment lost 6 bases, leaving 9 bases of the junction unmatched. CDR1 MDHEN and CDR2 SYDVKM come from the germline V gene. CDR3 length: 13 amino acids.

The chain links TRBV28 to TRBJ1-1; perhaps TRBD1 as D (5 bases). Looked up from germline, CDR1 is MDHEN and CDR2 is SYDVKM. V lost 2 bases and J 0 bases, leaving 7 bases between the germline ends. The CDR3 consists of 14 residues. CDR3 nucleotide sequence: TGTGCCAGCAGTTTACCCAGGGTGAACACTGAAGCTTTCTTT. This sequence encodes CASSLPRVNTEAFF.

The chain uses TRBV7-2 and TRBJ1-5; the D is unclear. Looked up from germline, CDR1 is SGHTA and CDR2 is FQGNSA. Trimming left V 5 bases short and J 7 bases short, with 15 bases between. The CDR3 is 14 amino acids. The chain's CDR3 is CASSPDPGKQPQHF. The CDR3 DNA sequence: TGTGCCAGCAGCCCCGACCCGGGGAAGCAGCCCCAGCATTTT.

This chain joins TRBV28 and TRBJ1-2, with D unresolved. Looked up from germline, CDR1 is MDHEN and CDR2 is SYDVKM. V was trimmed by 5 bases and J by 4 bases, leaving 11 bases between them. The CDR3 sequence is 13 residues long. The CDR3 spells CASSLRAVYGYTF. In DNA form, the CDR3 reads TGTGCCAGCAGTCTAAGGGCAGTCTATGGCTACACCTTC.

The DNA for the CDR3 is TGTGCCAGCAGGCTCGACGTGATAAGCAATCAGCCCCAGCATTTT. Translated, it gives CASRLDVISNQPQHF. The J gene is TRBJ1-5, the V gene TRBV2; D gene ambiguous. The germline V gene encodes CDR1 SNHLY and CDR2 FYNNEI. The CDR3 covers 15 residues. V was cut by 6 bases and J by 1 base, with 13 bases left in between.

This chain's CDR3 is CASRGQILAKNIQYF. In DNA, the CDR3 is TGTGCCAGCAGGGGACAGATCCTAGCCAAAAACATTCAGTACTTC. The rearrangement uses TRBV28 and TRBJ2-4; 7 nucleotides agree with TRBD1. The CDR3 consists of 15 residues. Germline CDR1 MDHEN, CDR2 SYDVKM. With V trimmed by 6 bases and J by 0 bases, 5 bases remained unmatched.

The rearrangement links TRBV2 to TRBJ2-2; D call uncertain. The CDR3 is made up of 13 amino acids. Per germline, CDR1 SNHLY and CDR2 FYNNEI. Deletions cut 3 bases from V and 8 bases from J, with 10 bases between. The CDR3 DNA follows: TGTGCCAGCAGTGATACCGAGACTGGGGAGCTGTTTTTT. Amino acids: CASSDTETGELFF.

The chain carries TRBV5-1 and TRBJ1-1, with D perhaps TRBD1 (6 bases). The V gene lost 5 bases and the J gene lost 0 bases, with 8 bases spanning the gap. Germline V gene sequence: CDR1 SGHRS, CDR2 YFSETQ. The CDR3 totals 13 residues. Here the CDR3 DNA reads TGCGCCAGCAGGACAGGAATGAACACTGAAGCTTTCTTT. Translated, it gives CASRTGMNTEAFF.

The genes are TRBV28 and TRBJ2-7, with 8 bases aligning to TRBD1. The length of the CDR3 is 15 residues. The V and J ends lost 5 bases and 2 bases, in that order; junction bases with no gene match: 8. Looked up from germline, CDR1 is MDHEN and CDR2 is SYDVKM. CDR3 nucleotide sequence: TGTGCCAGCAGTGAGCTCGGGACAGGCCCCTACGAGCAGTACTTC. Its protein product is CASSELGTGPYEQYF.

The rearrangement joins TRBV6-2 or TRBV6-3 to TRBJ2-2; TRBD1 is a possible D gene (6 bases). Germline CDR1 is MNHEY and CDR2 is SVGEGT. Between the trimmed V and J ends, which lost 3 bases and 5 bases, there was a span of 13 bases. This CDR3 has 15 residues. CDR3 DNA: TGTGCCAGCAGTTATCTACAGGGTGGGACCGGGGAGCTGTTTTTT. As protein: CASSYLQGGTGELFF.

The CDR3 spells CASSLTGAYGYTF. As DNA, the CDR3 is TGTGCCAGCAGTTTAACAGGCGCCTATGGCTACACCTTC. The V call is TRBV28, the J call TRBJ1-2, with TRBD1 as a possible D gene (5 bases). The CDR3 runs 13 residues. V was clipped by 2 bases and J by 4 bases, with 8 bases between them. From germline, CDR1 is MDHEN and CDR2 SYDVKM.

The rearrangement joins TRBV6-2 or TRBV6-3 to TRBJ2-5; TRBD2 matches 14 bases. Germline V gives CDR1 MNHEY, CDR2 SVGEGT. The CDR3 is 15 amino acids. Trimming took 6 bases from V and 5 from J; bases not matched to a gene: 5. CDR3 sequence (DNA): TGTGCCAGCAGCACGACTAGCGGGGGGGCTGAGACCCAGTACTTC. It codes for CASSTTSGGAETQYF.

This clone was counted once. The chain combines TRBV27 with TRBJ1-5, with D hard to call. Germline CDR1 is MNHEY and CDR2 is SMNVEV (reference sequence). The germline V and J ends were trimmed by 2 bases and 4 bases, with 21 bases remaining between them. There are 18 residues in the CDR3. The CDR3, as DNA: TGTGCCAGCAGTTTAAATTATGCGGATTTAGGAGTGAATCAGCCCCAGCATTTT. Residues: CASSLNYADLGVNQPQHF.

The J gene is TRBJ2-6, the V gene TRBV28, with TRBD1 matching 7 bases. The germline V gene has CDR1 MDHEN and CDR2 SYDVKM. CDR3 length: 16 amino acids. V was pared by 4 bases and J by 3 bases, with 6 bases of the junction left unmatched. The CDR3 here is CASSSSDRVGANVLTF. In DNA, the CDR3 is TGTGCCAGCAGTTCCTCAGACAGGGTTGGGGCCAACGTCCTGACTTTC. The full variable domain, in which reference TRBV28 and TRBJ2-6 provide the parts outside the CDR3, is DVKVTQSSRYLVKRTGEKVFLECVQDMDHENMFWYRQDPGLGLRLIYFSYDVKMKEKGDIPEGYSVSREKKERFSLILESASTNQTSMYLCASSSSDRVGANVLTFGAGSRLTVL.

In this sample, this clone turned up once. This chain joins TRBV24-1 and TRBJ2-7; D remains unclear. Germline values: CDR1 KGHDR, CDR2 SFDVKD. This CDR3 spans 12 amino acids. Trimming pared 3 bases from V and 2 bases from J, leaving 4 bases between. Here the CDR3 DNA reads TGTGCCACCAGTGATGCCACCTACGAGCAGTACTTC. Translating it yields CATSDATYEQYF.

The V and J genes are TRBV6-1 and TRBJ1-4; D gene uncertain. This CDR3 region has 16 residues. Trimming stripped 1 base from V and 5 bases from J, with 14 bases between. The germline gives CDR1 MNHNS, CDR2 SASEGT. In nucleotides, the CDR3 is TGTGCCAGCAGTGAAGTCTTGCCTGGGAACAATGAAAAACTGTTTTTT. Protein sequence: CASSEVLPGNNEKLFF.